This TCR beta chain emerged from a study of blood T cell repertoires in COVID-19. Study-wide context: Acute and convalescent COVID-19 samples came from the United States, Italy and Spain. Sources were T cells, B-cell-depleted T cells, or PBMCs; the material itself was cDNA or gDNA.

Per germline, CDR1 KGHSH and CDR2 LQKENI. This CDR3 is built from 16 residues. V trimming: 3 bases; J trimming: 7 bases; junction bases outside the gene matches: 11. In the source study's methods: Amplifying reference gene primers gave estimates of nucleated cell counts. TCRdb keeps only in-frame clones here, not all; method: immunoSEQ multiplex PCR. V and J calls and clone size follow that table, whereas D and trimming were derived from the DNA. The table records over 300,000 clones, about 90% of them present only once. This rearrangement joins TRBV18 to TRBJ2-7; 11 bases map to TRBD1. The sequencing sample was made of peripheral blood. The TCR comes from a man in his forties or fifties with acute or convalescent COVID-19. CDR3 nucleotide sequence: TGTGCCAGCTCACCTAGTCTCGGGACAGGGGGACGTGAGCAGTACTTC. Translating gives CASSPSLGTGGREQYF.